A selection of T cell receptor beta chains follows, all from one sample in a study of blood T cell repertoires in COVID-19. The data were produced by immunoSEQ multiplex PCR, yet TCRdb's version contains in-frame clones alone and is incomplete. Among about 130,000 clones, approximately 80% were seen once, and the ten largest hold about a sixth. Sequencing input: peripheral blood. The receptor set was obtained from a woman aged 45-60 years with acute or convalescent COVID-19. The CDR3 runs from the conserved cysteine through the conserved F or W. Each record gives: V gene, J gene, clone size, D gene, CDR3 DNA, CDR3 protein. D genes are given only for firm matches. Only part of the rows carry a size: once, few, many, or a class if the clone is expanded.

>TRBV6-1|TRBJ1-1|NA|NA
TGTGCCAGCAGTGAAGGTTGGGGCGGCACTGAAGCTTTCTTT
CASSEGWGGTEAFF
>TRBV19|TRBJ1-6|NA|TRBD1
TGTGCCAGTAAGAGGGGGACAGATCCAGTACCCCTCCACTTT
CASKRGTDPVPLHF
>TRBV6-6|TRBJ1-2|NA|TRBD1
TGTGCCAGCAGTTACTCGGACAGGAACTATGGCTACACCTTC
CASSYSDRNYGYTF
>TRBV7-6|TRBJ1-1|NA|TRBD1
TGTGCCAGCAGCGAGCGACCAACAGGGGGATACACTGAAGCTTTCTTT
CASSERPTGGYTEAFF
>TRBV4-1|TRBJ2-1|NA|NA
TGCGCCAGCAGCCAAGATGTACTATACAATGAGCAGTTCTTC
CASSQDVLYNEQFF
>TRBV10-2|TRBJ1-1|NA|TRBD1
TGCGCCAGCAGTGAGGCGGGACAGGAAGCTTTCTTT
CASSEAGQEAFF
>TRBV13|TRBJ2-7|NA|NA
TGTGCCAGCAGCTTAGGCTACTACTACGAGCAGTACTTC
CASSLGYYYEQYF
>TRBV6-6|TRBJ1-6|NA|TRBD1
TGTGCCAGCAGACCGACCGGGACAGGGGGTTTTTCACCCCTCCACTTT
CASRPTGTGGFSPLHF
>TRBV7-9|TRBJ2-3|NA|NA
TGTGCCAGCAGCTTAGTTTGGGGAGCAGATACGCAGTATTTT
CASSLVWGADTQYF
>TRBV12-3/TRBV12-4|TRBJ2-1|NA|NA
TGTGCCAGCCGGGACACTGCTGTGGGGGAGCAGTTCTTC
CASRDTAVGEQFF
>TRBV2|TRBJ2-3|NA|NA
TGTGCCAGCACTGCAGGGGGCACAGATACGCAGTATTTT
CASTAGGTDTQYF
>TRBV7-9|TRBJ1-6|NA|NA
TGTGCCAGCAGCTCACGGACAGATAATTCACCCCTCCACTTT
CASSSRTDNSPLHF
>TRBV28|TRBJ2-7|few|NA
TGTGCCAGCAGCGAGGGCCGGTGGGTCTACGAGCAGTACTTC
CASSEGRWVYEQYF
>TRBV13|TRBJ1-2|NA|NA
TGTGCCAGCAGCCAAAACTATGGCTACACCTTC
CASSQNYGYTF
>TRBV30|TRBJ1-5|NA|TRBD1
TGTGCCTGGAGCCCGACAGGGGTTGTCAATCAGCCCCAGCATTTT
CAWSPTGVVNQPQHF
>TRBV5-4|TRBJ1-2|NA|NA
TGTGCCAGCAGCTCGAGGGAAAGGTATGGCTACACCTTC
CASSSRERYGYTF
>TRBV29-1|TRBJ1-1|NA|NA
TGCAGCGTTGTCGGCGGTACGCGGGGCACTGAAGCTTTCTTT
CSVVGGTRGTEAFF
>TRBV23-1|TRBJ2-7|NA|NA
TGCGCCAGCAGTCAACTCCCCAGGGTCTACGAGCAGTACTTC
CASSQLPRVYEQYF
>TRBV19|TRBJ1-2|NA|NA
TGTGCCAGTACTCTCAATTTTGGTAGCTCCTATGGCTACACCTTC
CASTLNFGSSYGYTF
>TRBV12-3/TRBV12-4|TRBJ2-7|NA|NA
TGTGCCAGCAGCCTACAGGGCTACGAGCAGTACTTC
CASSLQGYEQYF
>TRBV5-5|TRBJ2-1|NA|NA
TGTGCCAGCAGCACCTCCGGTGCAGGGACCTACAATGAGCAGTTCTTC
CASSTSGAGTYNEQFF
>TRBV10-3|TRBJ2-2|NA|NA
TGTGCCACTGGACAGAGCACCGGGGAGCTGTTTTTT
CATGQSTGELFF